This passage covers 28 T cell receptor beta chains from one sample sequenced in a study of tissue T cells after allogeneic stem cell transplantation. The assay was immunoSEQ multiplex PCR, and TCRdb's table has in-frame clones only and misses some. The data contain 7,500 to 10,000 clones, 45% of them singletons. Regarding time point: mouse harvest day 7 after allogeneic transplant. Tail vein injection delivered 10^7 T-cell-depleted bone marrow cells and 10^6 splenic CD5+ T cells. Sequenced: gut tissue. These receptors were collected from a female BALB/c mouse given C57BL/6 T cells with graft-versus-host disease after an allogeneic hematopoietic cell transplant.

About this clone itself: Genes and germline are mouse. The sequence runs out 1 residue before the end of the CDR3; the remainder is reconstructed from the germline J gene. V gene TRBV29 combines with J gene TRBJ1-3; D is uncertain. The CDR3 extends over 14 amino acids. V was clipped by 3 bases and J by 0 bases, with 6 bases between them. The germline gives CDR1 MSHET, CDR2 SYDVDS. The DNA read from the CDR3 is TGTGCTAGCAGTTTGTGGGGTTCTGGAAATACGCTCTAT. This sequence encodes CASSLWGSGNTLY. The CDR3, in full, reads CASSLWGSGNTLYF. Based on the CDR3 plus reference TRBV29 and TRBJ1-3, the full variable domain is DMKVTQMPRYLIKRMGENVLLECGQDMSHETMYWYRQDPGLGLQLIYISYDVDSNSEGDIPKGYRVSRKKREHFSLILDSAKTNQTSVYFCASSLWGSGNTLYFGEGSRLIVV.

This clone rates as medium-sized. Germline and genes: mouse. The read terminates 1 residue before the CDR3 end, so the remaining end is supplied by the germline J gene. The chain joins TRBV17 to TRBJ2-5; TRBD2 matches 10 bases. Germline values: CDR1 MNHDT, CDR2 YYDKIL. V was clipped by 1 base and J by 3 bases; unmatched bases: 1. This CDR3 comprises 15 residues. The sequenced part of the CDR3 DNA is TGTGCTAGCAGTAGAGTGGGACTGGGGCAAGACACCCAGTAC. Encoded protein: CASSRVGLGQDTQY. The CDR3, in full, reads CASSRVGLGQDTQYF.

To note about this clone: Gene names follow the mouse nomenclature. The read ends 1 residue before the CDR3 terminus; that terminus is restored from the germline J gene. The J gene is TRBJ1-2, the V gene TRBV26; D is unresolved. V shed 2 bases and J shed 0 bases, with 4 bases lying between them. This CDR3 comprises 13 residues. Germline V gene data show CDR1 as KGHPV and CDR2 as FQNQEV (reference sequence). The sequenced CDR3 bases are TGTGCCAGCAGTCTGGCAGCAAACTCCGACTACACC. It is translated as CASSLAANSDYT. The full CDR3 protein is CASSLAANSDYTF.

Comment on this clone: Gene names are the mouse ones. The sequenced fragment ends 1 residue before the CDR3 boundary, so the rest is inferred from the germline J gene. The chain carries TRBV12-1 and TRBJ2-7; 10 bases are shared with TRBD1. The trim removed 2 bases at V and 7 bases at J, leaving 1 base unmatched. The CDR3 loop spans 12 amino acids. The germline V gene encodes CDR1 SGHSN and CDR2 HYEKVE. The sequenced CDR3 bases are TGTGCCAGCTCTCGGGGACAGGGGGAACAGTAC. Encoded protein: CASSRGQGEQY. In full, the CDR3 is CASSRGQGEQYF.

This clone was seen only a few times. Gene names refer to mouse genes. The CDR3 goes on 1 residue after the read ends, and that part is filled in from the germline J gene. The rearrangement uses TRBV26 and TRBJ2-7; the D gene could be TRBD1 or TRBD2 (5 bases each). Trimming removed 3 bases from V and 0 bases from J, with 6 bases in between. Per the germline V gene, CDR1 is KGHPV and CDR2 is FQNQEV (reference sequence). The CDR3 consists of 13 residues. CDR3 sequence: CASSLGTSYEQYF. Partial CDR3 DNA: TGTGCCAGCAGTCTAGGGACCTCCTATGAACAGTAC.

To note about this clone: Mouse names are used for the genes. The CDR3 bases that were read are TGTGCCAGCAGTCAAGACTGGGGGGGCGTTGAACAGTAC. This gives the protein CASSQDWGGVEQY. The CDR3 as a whole reads CASSQDWGGVEQYF. The chain uses TRBV26 and TRBJ2-7; 12 bases agree with TRBD2. The CDR3 end falls 1 residue outside the read, so it is completed with the germline J gene. The germline CDR1 and CDR2 sequences are KGHPV and FQNQEV (reference sequence). The CDR3 has 14 amino acids. J was trimmed by 6 bases and V by 4 bases; bases with no gene match: 4.

A note on this clone: Gene names and germline refer to mouse. Here the CDR3 reads CASSQDGTSTEVFF. The CDR3 bases that were read are TGTGCCAGCAGCCAAGATGGGACATCCACAGAAGTCTTC. V is TRBV5 and J is TRBJ1-1, with D perhaps matching TRBD1 (6 bases). The CDR3 end falls 1 residue outside the read, so it is completed with the germline J gene. The V gene's germline CDR1 is LGHNA and CDR2 YNLKQL (reference sequence). The CDR3 covers 14 residues. The V and J ends lost 0 bases and 4 bases respectively, with 9 bases between them.

A note on this clone: Mouse germline and gene names are used. From the germline J gene comes the end of the CDR3, since the read stops 1 residue before it. V and J are TRBV12-1 and TRBJ1-5; no reliable D call. Per the germline V gene, CDR1 is SGHSN and CDR2 is HYEKVE. The CDR3 is 15 amino acids. V lost 4 bases and J 0 bases, leaving 12 bases between the germline ends. This CDR3 is CASSYNRYNNQAPLF. CDR3 DNA, as far as it was read: TGTGCCAGCTCCTACAACAGATATAACAACCAGGCTCCGCTT. The full variable domain, in which reference TRBV12-1 and TRBJ1-5 provide the parts outside the CDR3, is DSGVVQSPRHIIKEKGGRSVLTCIPISGHSNVVWYQQTLGKELKFLIQHYEKVERDKGFLPSRFSVQQFDDYHSEMNMSALELEDSAMYFCASSYNRYNNQAPLFGEGTRLSVL.

For this clone: Gene names and germline refer to mouse. Read coverage stops 1 residue before the CDR3 terminus; the germline J gene supplies the remainder. Distinct nucleotide sequences in the sample also encode this CDR3. The chain couples TRBV26 to TRBJ2-5, with unresolved D. V gave up 2 bases and J gave up 2 bases, with 5 bases separating them. CDR3 length: 13 residues. Germline lookup yields CDR1 KGHPV and CDR2 FQNQEV (reference sequence). The CDR3 here is CASSLGSQDTQYF. The CDR3 bases that were read are TGTGCCAGCAGTCTGGGGTCCCAAGACACCCAGTAC. Full variable domain (missing parts from reference TRBV26 and TRBJ2-5): NSKVIQTPRYLVKGQGQKAKMRCIPEKGHPVVFWYQQNKNNEFKFLINFQNQEVLQQIDMTEKRFSAECPSNSPCSLEIQSSEAGDSALYLCASSLGSQDTQYFGPGTRLLVL.

Concerning this clone: The genes and germline here are from mouse. Coverage ceases 1 residue before the CDR3 finishes, and the germline J gene fills in the end. The chain has TRBV31 and TRBJ1-1; D remains ambiguous. V lost 0 bases to trimming and J lost 3 bases, with 14 bases between them. This CDR3 comprises 15 residues. The germline V gene has CDR1 GKSSPN and CDR2 SITVG. CDR3 DNA (partial): TGTGCCTGGAGTCTAGTAGGGAGTAGGGACACAGAAGTCTTC. Encoded protein: CAWSLVGSRDTEVF. The whole CDR3 reads CAWSLVGSRDTEVFF. The complete variable domain, with remaining parts taken from reference TRBV31 and TRBJ1-1, reads AQTIHQWPVAEIKAVGSPLSLGCTIKGKSSPNLYWYWQATGGTLQQLFYSITVGQVESVVQLNLSASRPKDDQFILSTEKLLLSHSGFYLCAWSLVGSRDTEVFFGKGTRLTVV.

This clone was recorded a few times. Germline and genes: mouse. The CDR3 end falls 1 residue outside the read, so it is completed with the germline J gene. The chain recombines TRBV16 with TRBJ1-4; 8 bases are a match to TRBD1. The CDR3 has 14 amino acids. The ends lost 4 bases at V and 6 bases at J; junction bases unmatched: 4. Germline lookup yields CDR1 SGHSA and CDR2 FRNQAP. This CDR3 is CASSSLRGHERLFF. Incomplete CDR3 DNA: TGTGCAAGCAGCTCTCTCAGGGGGCACGAAAGATTATTT.

Concerning this clone itself: These gene names are mouse names. Read data end 1 residue before the CDR3 end; the end is taken from the germline J gene. This chain connects TRBV3 to TRBJ1-2, with TRBD1 as a possible D gene (5 bases). The CDR3 has 14 amino acids. CDR1 is SNHLY, CDR2 FYNGKV, per germline (reference sequence). Trimming removed 3 bases at V and 0 bases at J, with 8 bases between. The CDR3 DNA, read in part, is TGTGCCAGCAGCTTGGGGGGGGCAAACTCCGACTACACC. It translates to CASSLGGANSDYT. The whole CDR3 reads CASSLGGANSDYTF.

This clone is a singleton in its sample. Since a much larger clone is just one base distant, this may be a read error. Gene and germline names: mouse. From the germline J gene comes the end of the CDR3, since the read stops 1 residue before it. The rearrangement uses TRBV3 and TRBJ1-3, with 7 bases fitting TRBD1. The CDR3 has 13 amino acids. With 6 bases clipped from V and 2 bases from J, the junction kept 1 base outside the gene matches. CDR1 SNHLY and CDR2 FYNGKV come from the germline V gene (reference sequence). This chain's CDR3 is CASSQGAGNTLYF. The sequenced CDR3 bases are TGTGCCAGCAGTCAGGGGGCTGGAAATACGCTCTAT.

This clone was seen a handful of times. Genes and germline are mouse. The CDR3 end is not reached by the read, which stops 1 residue before it; the germline J gene fills it in. This chain joins TRBV16 and TRBJ2-7; D might be TRBD2 (8 bases). V shed 0 bases and J shed 7 bases, with 13 bases lying between them. The germline V gene encodes CDR1 SGHSA and CDR2 FRNQAP. The CDR3 contains 14 residues. The CDR3 protein is CASSLDQGGAEQYF. Incomplete CDR3 DNA: TGTGCAAGCAGCTTAGATCAGGGGGGGGCGGAACAGTAC.

A remark on this clone: Mouse gene names apply. The read stops 1 residue short of the end of the CDR3; the missing end is completed from the germline J gene. The chain recombines TRBV19 with TRBJ1-2; D not certain. From germline, CDR1 is FNHDT and CDR2 SITEND (reference sequence). The CDR3 runs 13 residues. Trimming shortened V by 2 bases and J by 3 bases, and 8 bases separated the two germline ends. The sequenced CDR3 bases are TGTGCCAGCAGTATCTCGGGGTACTCCGACTACACC. This translates into CASSISGYSDYT. The full CDR3 is CASSISGYSDYTF. The variable domain in full, with the rest retrieved from reference TRBV19 and TRBJ1-2, is GGIITQTPKFLIGQEGQKLTLKCQQNFNHDTMYWYRQDSGKGLRLIYYSITENDLQKGDLSEGYDASREKKSSFSLTVTSAQKNEMAVFLCASSISGYSDYTFGSGTRLLVI.

A remark on this clone: Gene and germline names: mouse. Read data end 1 residue before the CDR3 end; the end is taken from the germline J gene. The V call is TRBV13-2, the J call TRBJ2-5, with 7 bases matching TRBD2. Looked up from germline, CDR1 is NNHNN and CDR2 is SYGAGS (reference sequence). V was clipped by 2 bases and J by 3 bases; unmatched bases: 0. The CDR3 is 13 residues long. The sequenced CDR3 bases are TGTGCCAGCGGTGACTGGGGGCAAGACACCCAGTAC. Its protein is CASGDWGQDTQY. The complete CDR3 protein is CASGDWGQDTQYF.

A note on this clone: Mouse gene names and germline throughout. The read terminates 1 residue before the CDR3 end, so the remaining end is supplied by the germline J gene. The chain is built from TRBV15 and TRBJ2-2; weak D call: TRBD2 (6 bases). V dropped 1 base and J dropped 0 bases, with 6 bases sitting between them. This CDR3 comprises 15 residues. Germline lookup yields CDR1 SGHND and CDR2 FRSKSL. The CDR3 DNA, read in part, is TGTGCCAGCAGTTTAGGGGGGGCAAACACCGGGCAGCTCTAC. Translating it yields CASSLGGANTGQLY. In full, the CDR3 is CASSLGGANTGQLYF.

This clone was seen only a few times. Gene names and germline refer to mouse. CDR3 DNA (partial): TGCACCTGCAGTGGGGAAGGGAACAACCAGGCTCCGCTT. Encoded protein: CTCSGEGNNQAPL. The whole CDR3 reads CTCSGEGNNQAPLF. J is TRBJ1-5 and V is TRBV1; D is unclear. The sequenced fragment ends 1 residue before the CDR3 boundary, so the rest is inferred from the germline J gene. Germline V CDR1 and CDR2: NSQYPW, LRSPGD (reference sequence). Trimming stripped 4 bases from V and 1 base from J, with 8 bases between. This CDR3 is 14 amino acids long.

For this clone: Mouse gene names and germline throughout. Sequencing ends 1 residue short of the CDR3 end; the germline J gene provides the rest. V usage is TRBV23 and J usage is TRBJ1-6; the table's TRBD1 call for D was not verified on the DNA. TRBJ1-6 is flagged as an ORF with uncertain function. The V gene's germline CDR1 is KGHTA and CDR2 FQNQQP. The CDR3 runs to 15 residues. The CDR3 loop reads CSSSHGTGRNSPLYF. CDR3 bases read: TGCTCCAGCAGTCACGGGACAGGGCGTAATTCGCCCCTCTAC.

This clone showed up just a few times. Gene names denote mouse genes. The read halts 1 residue ahead of the CDR3 end, with the missing end drawn from the germline J gene. The V gene is TRBV26, the J gene TRBJ2-1; 7 nucleotides line up with TRBD2. Germline V gives CDR1 KGHPV, CDR2 FQNQEV (reference sequence). V was pared by 2 bases and J by 3 bases, with 4 bases of the junction left unmatched. The CDR3 length is 15 residues. Incomplete CDR3 DNA: TGTGCCAGCAGTCTGACGGGACTGTTCTATGCTGAGCAGTTC. Its protein is CASSLTGLFYAEQF. In full, the CDR3 is CASSLTGLFYAEQFF.

Comments on this clone: Germline and genes here are mouse. The CDR3 end lies 1 residue beyond the end of the read and is filled in from the germline J gene. This sequence joins TRBV26 and TRBJ2-5; possibly TRBD1 for D (6 bases). CDR1 and CDR2 (germline): KGHPV, FQNQEV (reference sequence). The V and J ends lost 6 bases and 1 base respectively, with 11 bases between them. The CDR3 totals 14 residues. The DNA read from the CDR3 is TGTGCCAGCAGCCCTGGACAGTACCAAGACACCCAGTAC. Its translation: CASSPGQYQDTQY. The complete CDR3 protein is CASSPGQYQDTQYF. Variable domain in full (rest from reference TRBV26 and TRBJ2-5): NSKVIQTPRYLVKGQGQKAKMRCIPEKGHPVVFWYQQNKNNEFKFLINFQNQEVLQQIDMTEKRFSAECPSNSPCSLEIQSSEAGDSALYLCASSPGQYQDTQYFGPGTRLLVL.

In regard to this clone: Gene names denote mouse genes. From the germline J gene comes the end of the CDR3, since the read stops 1 residue before it. The chain is built from TRBV26 and TRBJ2-5, with 12 bases fitting TRBD2. CDR3 length: 16 amino acids. From germline, CDR1 is KGHPV and CDR2 FQNQEV (reference sequence). With V trimmed by 4 bases and J by 3 bases, 5 bases remained unmatched. The CDR3 sequence: CASSRPGTGGQDTQYF. The covered CDR3 bases are TGTGCCAGCAGTCGTCCCGGGACTGGGGGGCAAGACACCCAGTAC.

This clone is termed medium-sized. Gene names refer to mouse genes. The observed sequence ends 1 residue before the CDR3 terminus, with the missing tail filled in from the germline J gene. The chain combines TRBV26 with TRBJ2-1; 12 bases align to TRBD1. Trimming took 6 bases from V and 7 from J; bases not matched to a gene: 7. The germline V gene has CDR1 KGHPV and CDR2 FQNQEV (reference sequence). This CDR3 has 15 amino acids. The CDR3 loop is CASSHRDRGRAEQFF. The sequenced CDR3 bases are TGTGCCAGCAGCCACCGGGACAGGGGGCGGGCTGAGCAGTTC.

As for this clone: The listed genes are named as in mouse. The read stops 1 residue short of the end of the CDR3; the missing end is completed from the germline J gene. The rearrangement links TRBV13-2 to TRBJ1-3; perhaps TRBD1 as D (5 bases). Germline loops: CDR1 NNHNN, CDR2 SYGAGS (reference sequence). V was pared by 2 bases and J by 3 bases, with 9 bases between. CDR3 length: 14 residues. The CDR3 sequence is CASGDRVGGNTLYF. The CDR3 DNA, read in part, is TGTGCCAGCGGTGACAGGGTGGGTGGAAATACGCTCTAT.

As concerns this clone: The gene names given are mouse names. The CDR3 goes on 1 residue after the read ends, and that part is filled in from the germline J gene. The J gene is TRBJ1-3, the V gene TRBV26; 9 bases line up with TRBD1. The CDR3 loop spans 15 amino acids. Trimming took 4 bases from V and 0 from J; bases not matched to a gene: 1. CDR1 and CDR2 (germline): KGHPV, FQNQEV (reference sequence). The covered CDR3 bases are TGTGCCAGCAGTCGACAGGGGGGTTCTGGAAATACGCTCTAT. It translates to CASSRQGGSGNTLY. From start to end, the CDR3 is CASSRQGGSGNTLYF.

To note about this clone: The germline and genes are mouse ones. The read stops 1 residue short of the end of the CDR3; the missing end is completed from the germline J gene. The chain recombines TRBV16 with TRBJ2-3, with a possible D match to TRBD2 (6 bases). CDR3 length: 16 amino acids. Per germline, CDR1 SGHSA and CDR2 FRNQAP. Trimming cost V 2 bases and J 2 bases, with 14 bases left between them. This CDR3 is CASSLRWGANAETLYF. CDR3 DNA (partial): TGTGCAAGCAGCTTACGCTGGGGCGCCAATGCAGAAACGCTGTAT.

Comments on this clone: Gene labels here are mouse ones. Read sequence stops 1 residue before the CDR3 end, and the germline J gene provides the missing end. This rearrangement joins TRBV26 to TRBJ2-7, with D possibly being TRBD1 (6 bases). Trimming pared 3 bases from V and 4 bases from J, leaving 7 bases between. The CDR3 is 12 amino acids. Germline assignment: CDR1 KGHPV and CDR2 FQNQEV (reference sequence). CDR3 DNA, as far as it was read: TGTGCCAGCAGTCTTACAGGGTATGAACAGTAC. This codes for CASSLTGYEQY. The complete CDR3 protein is CASSLTGYEQYF. The whole variable domain, filled in from reference TRBV26 and TRBJ2-7, reads NSKVIQTPRYLVKGQGQKAKMRCIPEKGHPVVFWYQQNKNNEFKFLINFQNQEVLQQIDMTEKRFSAECPSNSPCSLEIQSSEAGDSALYLCASSLTGYEQYFGPGTRLTVL.

To note about this clone: Mouse gene names apply. Read data end 1 residue before the CDR3 end; the end is taken from the germline J gene. This chain joins TRBV5 and TRBJ2-7, with TRBD2 matching 10 bases. Germline-derived CDR1 and CDR2 are LGHNA and YNLKQL (reference sequence). This CDR3 contains 14 residues. The junction had 2 bases not matched to a gene; V was cut back by 0 bases and J by 6 bases. The CDR3 DNA, read in part, is TGTGCCAGCAGCCAAGATGACTGGGGGGTTGAACAGTAC. It is translated as CASSQDDWGVEQY. The entire CDR3 protein is CASSQDDWGVEQYF.